This T cell receptor (beta chain) is drawn from a study of T cells in Graves' hyperthyroidism and ophthalmopathy. General study findings and limits: In simple terms, a model built on 13 V-J features told ophthalmopathy apart from stable hyperthyroidism. Ophthalmopathy was model-predicted a median 6.5 months pre-onset. Expanded thyroid clonotypes (above 0.001) were mostly also found in blood.

With 0 bases clipped from V and 5 bases from J, the junction kept 3 bases outside the gene matches. The CDR3 has 14 amino acids. The germline CDR1 and CDR2 sequences are MNHEY and SVGEGT. RNA transcripts provided the source from which TCR beta CDR3 regions were amplified. The HTBI primer set was used in a first-round RT-PCR of the TCR CDR3. Via MiXCR, TCRdb re-called the multiplex PCR reads, giving one row per CDR3 protein. This sample carries 350,000 to 400,000 distinct CDR3 sequences, under 20% of them seen once, and the ten largest clones take 3.7%. To note about this clonotype: What it binds is unknown.

The study enrolled patients aged 18 to 65 with newly diagnosed hyperthyroidism of under 2 months' duration. The V and J genes are TRBV6-2 or TRBV6-3 and TRBJ1-1; 7 bases match TRBD1. Sequenced: blood. This sequence was found in a young woman with Graves' hyperthyroidism. In DNA form, the CDR3 reads TGTGCCAGCAGTTACTCCGGGACAGCTACTGAAGCTTTCTTT. Translating it yields CASSYSGTATEAFF.